This T cell receptor (beta chain) was captured by sequencing in a study of T cells in Graves' hyperthyroidism and ophthalmopathy. Concerning this clonotype itself: What it binds is unknown.

RNA transcripts were the template for amplifying TCR beta CDR3 regions. The TCR CDR3 was amplified in a first-round RT-PCR using the HTBI primer set. TCRdb passed the multiplex PCR reads through MiXCR, listing each CDR3 protein once. This sample yields roughly 260,000 distinct CDR3 sequences, of which approximately 14% are seen a single time; 10% to 15% belongs to the top ten. General observations from the study: Ophthalmopathy was model-predicted a median about 7.1 months pre-onset.

The V end lost 5 bases, the J end lost 5 bases, and 15 bases lay between the germline ends. Germline CDR1 reads SGHAT; CDR2 reads FQDESV (reference sequence). CDR3 length equals 14 residues. PBMCs came from about 10 ml fresh peripheral blood. V and J are TRBV11-1 and TRBJ2-5; D tentatively fits TRBD1 or TRBD2 (5 bases each). The sequence was collected from a woman between 40 and 55 years old with Graves' hyperthyroidism that later progressed to Graves' ophthalmopathy. The sample consisted of blood. Here the CDR3 DNA reads TGTGCCAGCAGCCCAGGGACGTCGGTGGAGACCCAGTACTTC. Translating it yields CASSPGTSVETQYF.